This T cell receptor beta chain was sequenced during a study of cytomegalovirus exposure and HLA in healthy donors. Study results and caveats: While the bulk of TCR sequences proved rare, some public TCRs turned up in many donors. It was taken for granted in presence/absence analyses that sequencing depth across donors was roughly uniform.

The PCR employed 60 Vbeta primers together with 13 Jbeta primers. Using immunoSEQ multiplex PCR, the repertoire was profiled, and TCRdb retains in-frame clones only, with some absent. This table holds 95,000 to 150,000 clones, roughly 81% found once. For this clone: Its antigen is not known.

The source material was PBMCs. The clonotype originates from a woman under 40 in good health and CMV-seronegative.

The CDR3 sequence is CASRIAGTGLHEQYF. The CDR3 DNA reads TGTGCCAGCAGGATAGCCGGGACAGGGTTACACGAGCAGTACTTC. V gene TRBV2 combines with J gene TRBJ2-7; 9 bases align to TRBD1. The V gene's germline CDR1 is SNHLY and CDR2 FYNNEI. V was clipped by 6 bases and J by 5 bases; unmatched bases: 11. CDR3 length: 15 amino acids.